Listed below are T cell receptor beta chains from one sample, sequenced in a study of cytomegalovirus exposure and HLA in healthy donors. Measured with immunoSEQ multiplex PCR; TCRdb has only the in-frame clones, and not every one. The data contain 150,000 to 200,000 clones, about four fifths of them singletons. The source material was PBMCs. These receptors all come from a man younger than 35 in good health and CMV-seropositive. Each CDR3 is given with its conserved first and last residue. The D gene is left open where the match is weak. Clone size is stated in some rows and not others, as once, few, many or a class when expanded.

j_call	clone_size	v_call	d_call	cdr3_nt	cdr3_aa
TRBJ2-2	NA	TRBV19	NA	TGTGCCAGTAGTATCGTCCAGCCTAGCGACACCGGGGAGCTGTTTTTT	CASSIVQPSDTGELFF
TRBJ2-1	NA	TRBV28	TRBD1	TGTGCCAGCAGCATTCACCCTTGGACAGGGATGGTCAATGAGCAGTTCTTC	CASSIHPWTGMVNEQFF
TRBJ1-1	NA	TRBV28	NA	TGTGCCAGCAGTTTTTCGCTAATGAACACTGAAGCTTTCTTT	CASSFSLMNTEAFF
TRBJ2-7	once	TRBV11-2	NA	TGTGCCAGCAGCTCGGGACTTCATTCCTACGAGCAGTACTTC	CASSSGLHSYEQYF
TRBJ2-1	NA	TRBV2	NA	TGTGCCAGCGGGAGCCTTCGTGAGCAGTTCTTC	CASGSLREQFF
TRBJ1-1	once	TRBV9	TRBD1	TGTGCCAGCAGCGCCGGCGGGACAGGGAGAATGAACACTGAAGCTTTCTTT	CASSAGGTGRMNTEAFF
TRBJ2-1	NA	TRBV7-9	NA	TGTGCCAGCAGCCACGAACTAGCAACCAATGAGCAGTTCTTC	CASSHELATNEQFF
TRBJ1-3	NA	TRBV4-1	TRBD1	TGCGCCAGCAGCCAACCGGGACAGGGGAGGAAAAACACCATATATTTT	CASSQPGQGRKNTIYF
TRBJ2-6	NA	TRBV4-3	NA	TGCGCCAGCAGCCAAGAAAGTAGTTCTGGGGCCAACGTCCTGACTTTC	CASSQESSSGANVLTF
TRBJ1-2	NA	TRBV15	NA	TGTGCCACCAGCGGGGACATTGGATATGGCTACACCTTC	CATSGDIGYGYTF
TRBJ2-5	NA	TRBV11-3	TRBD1	TGTGCCAGCAGCCCCCGGCACGACAGGGATCAAGAGACCCAGTACTTC	CASSPRHDRDQETQYF
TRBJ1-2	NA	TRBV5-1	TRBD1	TGCGCCAGCAGCTTGGACGGGACAGGGGATTATGGCTACACCTTC	CASSLDGTGDYGYTF
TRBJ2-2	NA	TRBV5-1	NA	TGCGCCAGCAGCTTGGTCGGGAGCAACACCGGGGAGCTGTTTTTT	CASSLVGSNTGELFF
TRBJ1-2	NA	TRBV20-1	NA	TGCAGTGCTATTGGCGGAGGCTACACCTTC	CSAIGGGYTF
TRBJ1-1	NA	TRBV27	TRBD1	TGTGCCAGCAGAGGACAGGGGTACACTGAAGCTTTCTTT	CASRGQGYTEAFF
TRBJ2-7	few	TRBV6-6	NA	TGTGCCAGCGGTCAGGACTACGAGCAGTACTTC	CASGQDYEQYF
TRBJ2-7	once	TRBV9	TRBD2	TGTGCCAGCAGCACGGGACTAGCGGGAGAATACGAGCAGTACTTC	CASSTGLAGEYEQYF
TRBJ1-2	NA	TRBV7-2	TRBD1	TGTGCCAGCAGCTTAATCCCGGGACAGGGAGAGGATGGCTACACCTTC	CASSLIPGQGEDGYTF
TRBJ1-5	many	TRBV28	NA	TGTGCCAGCAGTTCTCTAGAGGGAGGCAATCAGCCCCAGCATTTT	CASSSLEGGNQPQHF
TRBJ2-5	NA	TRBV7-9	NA	TGTGCCAGCAGCTTAGGCCGGGGACAAAAAGAGACCCAGTACTTC	CASSLGRGQKETQYF